This passage covers 26 T cell receptor beta chains from one sample sequenced in a study of T cell responses to AZD1222 COVID-19 vaccine. The method was immunoSEQ multiplex PCR; TCRdb's version includes in-frame clones alone and lacks a portion of them. The sample shows some 70,000 clones, about four fifths of them seen only once. This specimen was peripheral blood, taken on day 0 of AZD1222 vaccination. Source of these receptors: an adult in good health.

V and J are TRBV3-1 (or the pseudogene TRBV3-2) and TRBJ2-1; 9 bases map to TRBD2. Germline lookup yields CDR1 LGHDT and CDR2 YNNKEL (reference sequence). CDR3 length: 15 amino acids. V gave up 8 bases and J gave up 3 bases; unmatched junction bases: 8. CDR3: CASCGGGASYNEQFF. The DNA for the CDR3 is TGTGCCAGCTGTGGCGGGGGGGCGAGCTACAATGAGCAGTTCTTC.

V and J are TRBV2 and TRBJ1-4; possible D gene TRBD1, 6 bases. The CDR3 extends over 14 amino acids. V was trimmed by 7 bases and J by 4 bases, leaving 13 bases between them. CDR1 is SNHLY, CDR2 FYNNEI, per germline. This CDR3 reads CASTVSGDNEKLFF. In DNA, the CDR3 is TGTGCCAGCACCGTTTCAGGGGATAATGAAAAACTGTTTTTT.

This chain links TRBV21-1 with TRBJ2-2; TRBD2, the table's D call, lacks a check against the DNA. TRBV21-1 is termed a pseudogene. CDR3 length: 21 residues. CDR3 in DNA: TGTGCCAGCAGCTTTTTCTCACCGGGACTAGCGGGGAACATGAACACCGGGGAGCTGTTTTTT. Encoded protein: CASSFFSPGLAGNMNTGELFF.

This clone was observed once. This sequence joins TRBV10-2 and TRBJ1-1, with 8 bases that match TRBD1. The CDR3 runs 17 residues. The germline gives CDR1 WSHSY, CDR2 SAAADI. J lost 4 bases, V lost 3 bases, and 13 bases had no gene match. CDR3 nucleotide sequence: TGCGCCAGCAGTGACTCACGACAGGGGCAGTATAGCACTGAAGCTTTCTTT. Its translation is CASSDSRQGQYSTEAFF.

There are a few counts of this clone. The chain employs TRBV10-3 and TRBJ1-6; D gene unclear. The CDR3 runs 14 residues. The germline V gene encodes CDR1 ENHRY and CDR2 SYGVKD. V was clipped by 3 bases and J by 9 bases, with 12 bases between them. The CDR3 region is CAISETGGGSPLHF. CDR3 DNA sequence: TGTGCCATCAGTGAAACGGGAGGTGGTTCACCCCTCCACTTT.

This clone was detected only once. The same CDR3 is also encoded by other DNA sequences in this sample. The chain is built from TRBV20-1 and TRBJ2-5; 8 bases agree with TRBD1. The CDR3 has 11 amino acids. The V gene's germline CDR1 is DFQATT and CDR2 SNEGSKA (reference sequence). The CDR3 loop is CSIRTGETQYF. Here the CDR3 DNA reads TGCAGCATTCGGACAGGGGAGACCCAGTACTTC.

The chain is built from TRBV4-3 and TRBJ2-2; 9 nucleotides agree with TRBD2. CDR1 is LGHNA, CDR2 YSLEER, per germline. J lost 7 bases, V lost 1 base, and 4 bases had no gene match. This CDR3 region has 15 residues. This chain's CDR3 is CASSQGLAGYGELFF. In DNA, the CDR3 is TGCGCCAGCAGCCAAGGGCTAGCGGGGTACGGGGAGCTGTTTTTT.

This clone was recorded once. The chain uses TRBV2 and TRBJ2-3, with TRBD2 identical over 9 bases. Trimming took 8 bases from V and 2 from J; bases not matched to a gene: 5. The CDR3 spans 14 residues. Germline assignment: CDR1 SNHLY and CDR2 FYNNEI. This chain's CDR3 is CASGLAGATDTQYF. The CDR3 DNA is TGTGCCAGCGGATTAGCGGGGGCCACAGATACGCAGTATTTT.

J is TRBJ1-1 and V is TRBV7-9, with D possibly being TRBD1 (5 bases). Germline V gene lookup returns CDR1 SEHNR and CDR2 FQNEAQ (reference sequence). CDR3 size: 14 residues. Trimming cost V 1 base and J 8 bases, with 14 bases left between them. CDR3 DNA sequence: TGTGCCAGCAGCTTAGGACTGGGGACTACCGAAGCTTTCTTT. Its translation is CASSLGLGTTEAFF. Together with reference TRBV7-9 and TRBJ1-1, the CDR3 gives the full variable domain: DTGVSQNPRHKITKRGQNVTFRCDPISEHNRLYWYRQTLGQGPEFLTYFQNEAQLEKSRLLSDRFSAERPKGSFSTLEIQRTEQGDSAMYLCASSLGLGTTEAFFGQGTRLTVV.

CDR3 sequence (DNA): TGCAGCGTCAAACTAGCGGGGGCGAGCTCCTACAATGAGCAGTTCTTC. It codes for CSVKLAGASSYNEQFF. The genes are TRBV29-1 and TRBJ2-1, with TRBD2 identical over 11 bases. From germline, CDR1 is SQVTM and CDR2 ANQGSEA. V lost 6 bases, J lost 0 bases, and 7 bases stayed unmatched. The CDR3 extends over 16 amino acids.

This chain uses TRBV5-1 with TRBJ2-7, with 10 bases aligning to TRBD1. The CDR3 runs to 14 residues. With V trimmed by 4 bases and J by 6 bases, 7 bases remained unmatched. CDR1 is SGHRS, CDR2 YFSETQ, per germline. The CDR3 bases are TGCGCCAGCAGCGGGACAGGGGATGGGTCCGAGCAGTACTTC. It translates to CASSGTGDGSEQYF.

This clone was recorded once. The V call is TRBV5-5, the J call TRBJ1-3; no clear D. Germline CDR1 reads SGHKS; CDR2 reads YYEKEE (reference sequence). V lost 0 bases, J lost 0 bases, and 10 bases lay in between. This CDR3 has 16 amino acids. In nucleotides, the CDR3 is TGTGCCAGCAGCTTGGAAGCGGGCAGCTCTGGAAACACCATATATTTT. Residues: CASSLEAGSSGNTIYF.

This chain links TRBV5-1 with TRBJ2-1, with D tentatively TRBD2 (6 bases). V lost 2 bases to trimming and J lost 6 bases, with 12 bases between them. Germline V gives CDR1 SGHRS, CDR2 YFSETQ. CDR3 length equals 14 residues. The CDR3 sequence is CASSFGGFGNEQFF. CDR3 in DNA: TGCGCCAGCAGCTTCGGAGGGTTTGGCAATGAGCAGTTCTTC.

The rearrangement links TRBV13 to TRBJ1-2, with 10 bases fitting TRBD1. After removal of 5 bases from V and 4 bases from J, the junction contained 7 bases not matched to a gene. CDR3 size: 15 residues. CDR1 is PRHDT, CDR2 FYEKMQ, per germline (reference sequence). CDR3 region: CASSPDRGLSYGYTF. DNA for the CDR3: TGTGCCAGCAGCCCAGACAGGGGGCTGAGCTATGGCTACACCTTC.

The chain joins TRBV9 to TRBJ2-1; D uncertain. CDR1 is SGDLS and CDR2 is YYNGEE in the germline V gene. The CDR3 totals 14 residues. V was shortened by 0 bases and J by 8 bases, with 12 bases between the two germline ends. The CDR3 nucleotides read TGTGCCAGCAGCGTAGGAGTGGTTGTGGATGAGCAGTTCTTC. Translation: CASSVGVVVDEQFF.

Written as DNA, the CDR3 is TGTGCCAGCAGCGCCCGGAGGGGGAGCTCTGGAAACACCATATATTTT. This codes for CASSARRGSSGNTIYF. The chain combines TRBV9 with TRBJ1-3; D possibly corresponds to TRBD1 (6 bases). V lost 3 bases, J lost 0 bases, and 13 bases lay in between. Germline CDR1 reads SGDLS; CDR2 reads YYNGEE. This CDR3 is built from 16 residues.

The V call is TRBV10-3, the J call TRBJ1-2; D not resolved. CDR1 ENHRY and CDR2 SYGVKD come from the germline V gene. Trimming took 4 bases from V and 0 from J, leaving 9 bases between them. CDR3 length equals 14 residues. CDR3 amino acids: CAISVGETNYGYTF. DNA for the CDR3: TGTGCCATCAGTGTCGGGGAGACTAACTATGGCTACACCTTC.

V is TRBV14 and J is TRBJ2-7; D assignment may be TRBD1 or TRBD2 (5 bases each). V lost 1 base and J lost 5, with 18 bases in between. Germline CDR1 is SGHDN and CDR2 is FVKESK. This CDR3 comprises 16 residues. CDR3 protein: CASSQGMSKRGDEQYF. The CDR3 DNA is TGTGCCAGCAGCCAAGGGATGTCTAAACGAGGGGACGAGCAGTACTTC.

Worth noting for this clone: The sample contains more than one DNA sequence encoding this CDR3. This chain links TRBV5-4 with TRBJ2-7, with 7 bases that match TRBD1. Germline-derived CDR1 and CDR2 are SGHNT and YYREEE (reference sequence). V dropped 0 bases and J dropped 3; count of bases not matched to a gene: 3. The CDR3 runs 14 residues. For the CDR3, the DNA is TGTGCCAGCAGCTTGGGTCAGGGGGTCTACGAGCAGTACTTC. Its protein is CASSLGQGVYEQYF. The variable domain in full, with the rest retrieved from reference TRBV5-4 and TRBJ2-7, is ETGVTQSPTHLIKTRGQQVTLRCSSQSGHNTVSWYQQALGQGPQFIFQYYREEENGRGNFPPRFSGLQFPNYSSELNVNALELDDSALYLCASSLGQGVYEQYFGPGTRLTVT.

As to this clone: This specimen includes other DNA sequences encoding the same CDR3. The gene calls are TRBV7-9 and TRBJ2-7; 7 nucleotides line up with TRBD1. Trimming cost V 4 bases and J 2 bases; bases outside gene matches: 2. The CDR3 has 13 residues. Germline V CDR1 and CDR2: SEHNR, FQNEAQ (reference sequence). CDR3 sequence: CASSSDRTYEQYF. CDR3 bases: TGTGCCAGCAGCTCGGACAGGACCTACGAGCAGTACTTC.

In DNA, the CDR3 is TGCAGCGTTGTGACGGCTGAAGCTTTCTTT. Translation: CSVVTAEAFF. The chain links TRBV29-1 to TRBJ1-1; D uncertain. The CDR3 spans 10 residues. From germline, CDR1 is SQVTM and CDR2 ANQGSEA. V was pared by 4 bases and J by 6 bases, with 6 bases between.

V and J are TRBV28 and TRBJ1-6; 7 bases align to TRBD1. The CDR3 is made up of 13 amino acids. Looked up from germline, CDR1 is MDHEN and CDR2 is SYDVKM. J was trimmed by 7 bases and V by 7 bases; bases with no gene match: 4. CDR3 sequence (DNA): TGTGCCAGCACCAGACAGGGAAATTCACCCCTCCACTTT. It codes for CASTRQGNSPLHF.

This chain links TRBV9 with TRBJ2-3; no definite D call. Per the germline V gene, CDR1 is SGDLS and CDR2 is YYNGEE. Trimming took off 0 bases at V and 2 bases at J, with 13 bases between the two ends. This CDR3 region has 16 residues. In nucleotides, the CDR3 is TGTGCCAGCAGCGTAGTGACGGATACTATCACAGATACGCAGTATTTT. Protein product: CASSVVTDTITDTQYF.

The chain has TRBV3-1 (or the pseudogene TRBV3-2) and TRBJ1-5, with no clear D. V lost 5 bases and J lost 3, with 8 bases in between. This CDR3 has 13 residues. Germline values: CDR1 LGHDT, CDR2 YNNKEL (reference sequence). CDR3 amino acids: CASSRTVNQPQHF. The CDR3 region has the DNA TGTGCCAGCAGCAGGACGGTCAATCAGCCCCAGCATTTT.

The CDR3 reads CASSIASGPEAFF. The CDR3 DNA is TGTGCCAGTAGTATAGCCTCGGGGCCTGAAGCTTTCTTT. This chain uses TRBV19 with TRBJ1-1, with D maybe TRBD1 (5 bases). The CDR3 is 13 residues long. V lost 1 base, J lost 6 bases, and 9 bases lay in between. The germline V gene encodes CDR1 LNHDA and CDR2 SQIVND (reference sequence).

The J gene is TRBJ1-3, the V gene TRBV5-5; D possibly corresponds to TRBD1 (6 bases). The CDR3 runs to 15 residues. The ends were cut back, 3 bases at V and 4 bases at J, with 14 bases in the middle. Germline V gene lookup returns CDR1 SGHKS and CDR2 YYEKEE (reference sequence). This CDR3 is CASSSGGGGGNTIYF. CDR3 nucleotide sequence: TGTGCCAGCAGCTCCGGCGGCGGGGGCGGAAACACCATATATTTT.